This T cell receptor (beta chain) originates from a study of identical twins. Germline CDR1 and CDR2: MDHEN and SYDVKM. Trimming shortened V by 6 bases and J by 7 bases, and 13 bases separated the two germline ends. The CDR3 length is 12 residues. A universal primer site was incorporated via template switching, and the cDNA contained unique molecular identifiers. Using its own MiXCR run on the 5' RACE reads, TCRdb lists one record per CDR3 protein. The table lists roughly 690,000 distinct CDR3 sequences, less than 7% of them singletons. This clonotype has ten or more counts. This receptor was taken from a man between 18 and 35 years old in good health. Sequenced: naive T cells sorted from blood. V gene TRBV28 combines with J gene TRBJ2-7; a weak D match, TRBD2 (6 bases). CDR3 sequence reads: CASRGWDWEQYF. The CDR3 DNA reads TGTGCCAGCAGGGGTTGGGACTGGGAGCAGTACTTC.